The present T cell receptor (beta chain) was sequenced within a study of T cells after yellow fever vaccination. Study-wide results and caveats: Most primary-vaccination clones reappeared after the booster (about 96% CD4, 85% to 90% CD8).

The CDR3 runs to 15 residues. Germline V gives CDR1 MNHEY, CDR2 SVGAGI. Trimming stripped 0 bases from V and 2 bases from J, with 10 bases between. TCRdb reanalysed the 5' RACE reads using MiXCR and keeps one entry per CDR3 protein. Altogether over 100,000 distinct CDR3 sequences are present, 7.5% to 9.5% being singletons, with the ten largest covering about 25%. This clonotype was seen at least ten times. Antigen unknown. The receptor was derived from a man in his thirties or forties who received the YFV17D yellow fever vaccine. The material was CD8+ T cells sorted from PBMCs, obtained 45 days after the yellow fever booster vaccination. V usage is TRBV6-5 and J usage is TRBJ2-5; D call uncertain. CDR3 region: CASSYSAGVQETQYF. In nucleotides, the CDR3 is TGTGCCAGCAGTTACTCGGCTGGAGTACAAGAGACCCAGTACTTC.